Following are 7 T cell receptor beta chains from one sample sequenced in a study of vaccination effects on CD4 cells after COVID-19. Their antigens remain unidentified. Assay used: immunoSEQ multiplex PCR; TCRdb lists only in-frame clones, some missing. The table shows roughly 68,000 clones, with approximately 72% occurring only once. Subsequent to roughly 9 days of culture, CD4+ T cells were isolated. The sample consisted of CD4+ T cells from PBMCs cultured without peptide, taken before COVID-19 vaccination. The source of these receptors is a human donor who had a prior SARS-CoV-2 infection.

J is TRBJ2-7 and V is TRBV5-4; 7 bases match TRBD1. The CDR3 length is 14 residues. The junction had 2 bases not matched to a gene; V was cut back by 2 bases and J by 0 bases. Germline assignment: CDR1 SGHNT and CDR2 YYREEE (reference sequence). This CDR3 reads CASSFTGDSYEQYF. For the CDR3, the DNA is TGTGCCAGCAGCTTTACAGGGGACTCCTACGAGCAGTACTTC.

CDR3 sequence: CASSHYGGRGDTQYF. In DNA form, the CDR3 reads TGCGCCAGCAGTCACTACGGCGGGAGAGGAGATACGCAGTATTTT. The rearrangement joins TRBV4-3 to TRBJ2-3; 7 bases are shared with TRBD2. Germline assignment: CDR1 LGHNA and CDR2 YSLEER. J gave up 5 bases and V 6 bases, and 11 bases lay outside the gene matches. This CDR3 contains 15 residues.

This clone showed up just a few times. The rearrangement uses TRBV5-1 and TRBJ1-6; 10 nucleotides line up with TRBD1. After removal of 4 bases from V and 10 bases from J, the junction contained 11 bases not matched to a gene. The CDR3 runs 16 residues. Germline V gene data show CDR1 as SGHRS and CDR2 as YFSETQ. CDR3: CASSRDPGQGWSPLHF. In DNA form, the CDR3 reads TGCGCCAGCAGCCGCGACCCGGGACAGGGGTGGTCACCCCTCCACTTT.

V and J are TRBV7-9 and TRBJ1-1; 8 bases align to TRBD1. CDR3 size: 15 residues. The junction had 13 bases not matched to a gene; V was cut back by 5 bases and J by 8 bases. Germline CDR1 SEHNR, CDR2 FQNEAQ (reference sequence). This chain's CDR3 is CASSGGRGLHWEAFF. The CDR3 region has the DNA TGTGCCAGCAGCGGGGGCAGGGGGCTGCACTGGGAAGCTTTCTTT.

This chain uses TRBV9 with TRBJ2-1, with D possibly matching TRBD2 (6 bases). Germline V gives CDR1 SGDLS, CDR2 YYNGEE. V lost 5 bases and J 5 bases, leaving 14 bases between the germline ends. The CDR3 is made up of 14 amino acids. CDR3 loop: CASSTIADHNEQFF. The CDR3 DNA sequence: TGTGCCAGCAGTACCATAGCGGACCACAATGAGCAGTTCTTC.

The J gene is TRBJ2-3, the V gene TRBV3-1 (or the pseudogene TRBV3-2); D is ambiguous. Trimming cost V 1 base and J 3 bases, with 2 bases left between them. Germline V gives CDR1 LGHDT, CDR2 YNNKEL (reference sequence). The CDR3 spans 12 residues. Here the CDR3 DNA reads TGTGCCAGCAGCCAAGTAACAGATACGCAGTATTTT. It codes for CASSQVTDTQYF.

This chain uses TRBV18 with TRBJ2-5; D unclear. Trimming cost V 6 bases and J 5 bases, with 13 bases left between them. The CDR3 loop spans 13 amino acids. The germline V gene has CDR1 KGHSH and CDR2 LQKENI. The DNA for the CDR3 is TGTGCCAGCTCTCGAGACCTAGGGGAGACCCAGTACTTC. It yields the protein CASSRDLGETQYF.